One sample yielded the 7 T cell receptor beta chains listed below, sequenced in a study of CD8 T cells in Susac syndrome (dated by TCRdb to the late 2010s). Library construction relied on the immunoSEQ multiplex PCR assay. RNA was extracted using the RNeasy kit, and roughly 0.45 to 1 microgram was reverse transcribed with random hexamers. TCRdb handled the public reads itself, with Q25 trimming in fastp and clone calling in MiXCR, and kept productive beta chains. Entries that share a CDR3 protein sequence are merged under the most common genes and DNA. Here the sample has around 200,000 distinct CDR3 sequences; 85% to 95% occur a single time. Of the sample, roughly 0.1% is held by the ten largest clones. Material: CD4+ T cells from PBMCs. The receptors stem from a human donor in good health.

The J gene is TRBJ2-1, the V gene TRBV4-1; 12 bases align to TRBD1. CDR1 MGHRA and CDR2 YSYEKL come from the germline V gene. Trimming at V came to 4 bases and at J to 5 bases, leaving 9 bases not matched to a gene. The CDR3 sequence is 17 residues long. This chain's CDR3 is CASSLAPGQGANNEQFF. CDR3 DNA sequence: TGCGCCAGCAGCCTTGCTCCGGGACAGGGGGCCAACAATGAGCAGTTCTTC.

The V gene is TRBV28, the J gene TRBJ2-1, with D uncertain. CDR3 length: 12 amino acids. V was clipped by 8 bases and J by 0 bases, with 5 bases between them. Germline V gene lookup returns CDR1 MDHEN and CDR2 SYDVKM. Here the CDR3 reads CASVSSYNEQFF. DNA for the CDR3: TGTGCCAGCGTTAGCTCCTACAATGAGCAGTTCTTC. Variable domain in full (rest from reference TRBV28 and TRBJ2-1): DVKVTQSSRYLVKRTGEKVFLECVQDMDHENMFWYRQDPGLGLRLIYFSYDVKMKEKGDIPEGYSVSREKKERFSLILESASTNQTSMYLCASVSSYNEQFFGPGTRLTVL.

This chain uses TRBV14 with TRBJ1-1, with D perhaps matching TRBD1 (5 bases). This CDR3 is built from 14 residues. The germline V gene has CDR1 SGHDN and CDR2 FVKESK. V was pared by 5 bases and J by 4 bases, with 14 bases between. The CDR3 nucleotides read TGTGCCAGCAGCGCGAGCAGGGTTGTCACTGAAGCTTTCTTT. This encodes CASSASRVVTEAFF. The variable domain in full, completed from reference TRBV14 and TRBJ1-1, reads EAGVTQFPSHSVIEKGQTVTLRCDPISGHDNLYWYRRVMGKEIKFLLHFVKESKQDESGMPNNRFLAERTGGTYSTLKVQPAELEDSGVYFCASSASRVVTEAFFGQGTRLTVV.

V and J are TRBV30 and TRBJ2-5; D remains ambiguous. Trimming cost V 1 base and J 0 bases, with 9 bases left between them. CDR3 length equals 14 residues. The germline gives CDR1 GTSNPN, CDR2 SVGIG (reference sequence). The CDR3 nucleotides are TGTGCCTGGAGTGCTGACGGGTACCAAGAGACCCAGTACTTC. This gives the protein CAWSADGYQETQYF.

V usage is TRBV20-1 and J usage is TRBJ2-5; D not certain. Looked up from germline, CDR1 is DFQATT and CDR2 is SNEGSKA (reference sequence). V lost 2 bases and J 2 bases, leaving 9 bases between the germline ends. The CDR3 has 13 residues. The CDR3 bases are TGCAGTGCTAGATGGGCAGTACAAGAGACCCAGTACTTC. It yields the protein CSARWAVQETQYF.

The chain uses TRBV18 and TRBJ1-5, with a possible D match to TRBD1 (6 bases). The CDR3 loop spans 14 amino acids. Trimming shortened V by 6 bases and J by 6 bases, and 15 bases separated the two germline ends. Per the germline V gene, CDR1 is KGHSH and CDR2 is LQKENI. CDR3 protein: CASSPNREGQPQHF. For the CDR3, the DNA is TGTGCCAGCTCCCCTAACAGGGAGGGTCAGCCCCAGCATTTT. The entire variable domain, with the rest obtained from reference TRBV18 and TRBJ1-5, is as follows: NAGVMQNPRHLVRRRGQEARLRCSPMKGHSHVYWYRQLPEEGLKFMVYLQKENIIDESGMPKERFSAEFPKEGPSILRIQQVVRGDSAAYFCASSPNREGQPQHFGDGTRLSIL.

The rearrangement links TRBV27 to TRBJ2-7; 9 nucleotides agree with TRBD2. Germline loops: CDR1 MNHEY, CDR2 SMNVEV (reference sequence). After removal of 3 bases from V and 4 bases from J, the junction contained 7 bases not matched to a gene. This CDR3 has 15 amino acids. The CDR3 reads CASSLAGTSLYEQYF. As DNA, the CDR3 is TGTGCCAGCAGTTTGGCCGGGACTAGCTTGTACGAGCAGTACTTC.